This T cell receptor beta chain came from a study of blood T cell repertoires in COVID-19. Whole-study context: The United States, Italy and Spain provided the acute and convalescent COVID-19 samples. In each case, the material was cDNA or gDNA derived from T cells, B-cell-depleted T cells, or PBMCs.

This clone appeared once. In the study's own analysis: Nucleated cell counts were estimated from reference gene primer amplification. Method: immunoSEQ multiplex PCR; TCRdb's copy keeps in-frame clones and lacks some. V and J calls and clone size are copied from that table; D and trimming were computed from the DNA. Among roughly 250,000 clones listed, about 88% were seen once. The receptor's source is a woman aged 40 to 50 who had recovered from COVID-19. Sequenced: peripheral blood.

The DNA for the CDR3 is TGTGCCAGTAGTATGAAGCTAGCGGGGGGGATGGATACGCAGTATTTT. This gives the protein CASSMKLAGGMDTQYF. The V and J genes are TRBV19 and TRBJ2-3; the match to TRBD2 covers 12 bases. Germline CDR1 is LNHDA and CDR2 is SQIVND (reference sequence). Trimming removed 3 bases from V and 6 bases from J; junction bases left unmatched: 7. The CDR3 length is 16 residues.